This T cell receptor beta chain comes out of a study of cytomegalovirus exposure and HLA in healthy donors. Study-level results: In vitro data verified a few CMV-associated chains as specific for CMV antigens.

Worth noting for this clone: What it recognizes is unknown.

13 Jbeta primers and 60 Vbeta primers were used for the PCR. TCRdb's table, derived via immunoSEQ multiplex PCR, lists solely in-frame clones and lacks some. The table includes approximately 170,000 clones, just under 80% detected once. This CDR3 region has 14 residues. V dropped 3 bases and J dropped 4; count of bases not matched to a gene: 4. Germline V gene lookup returns CDR1 MDHEN and CDR2 SYDVKM. This TCR derives from a woman in her 40s in good health and CMV-seropositive. Sequencing used PBMCs. The chain couples TRBV28 to TRBJ2-5, with 8 bases lining up with TRBD1. The CDR3 reads CASSLVQGGETQYF. CDR3 in DNA: TGTGCCAGCAGTTTGGTACAGGGGGGAGAGACCCAGTACTTC.